What follows are 19 T cell receptor beta chains derived from one specimen sequenced in a study of T cells after posttransplantation cyclophosphamide. Only in-frame clones appear in the TCRdb table, and some are missing; sequencing was by immunoSEQ multiplex PCR. This sample yields tens of thousands of clones, of which almost 95% are seen a single time; 2.5% to 4% belongs to the top ten. The specimen sequenced was PBMCs. The receptors here all came from a woman aged 45-60 years in good health and a related stem cell transplant donor.

The J gene is TRBJ1-2, the V gene TRBV7-9, with D possibly matching TRBD1 (5 bases). Germline lookup yields CDR1 SEHNR and CDR2 FQNEAQ (reference sequence). V dropped 1 base and J dropped 8 bases, with 14 bases sitting between them. This CDR3 comprises 14 residues. CDR3 in DNA: TGTGCCAGCAGCTTAGATAGGGGAATGCAAGGCTACACCTTC. Its translation is CASSLDRGMQGYTF.

The J gene is TRBJ2-1, the V gene TRBV7-2; the match to TRBD2 covers 11 bases. This CDR3 is 13 amino acids long. From germline, CDR1 is SGHTA and CDR2 FQGNSA. The V and J ends lost 5 bases and 8 bases, in that order; junction bases with no gene match: 2. As DNA, the CDR3 is TGTGCCAGCAGCCCGGGACTAGCGGATGAGCAGTTCTTC. Its translation is CASSPGLADEQFF.

In its sample, this clone was seen once. The CDR3 loop reads CASRPAGKPYEQYF. The CDR3 coding sequence is TGTGCCAGCAGACCAGCGGGGAAGCCCTACGAGCAGTACTTC. This chain joins TRBV28 and TRBJ2-5, with TRBD2 matching over 7 bases. The J call is in doubt because the DNA end fits TRBJ2-7 better. There are 14 residues in the CDR3. In germline, CDR1 is MDHEN, CDR2 SYDVKM.

J is TRBJ1-2 and V is TRBV6-6; 10 bases match TRBD1. Trimming took 2 bases from V and 5 from J; bases not matched to a gene: 2. CDR3 length: 14 amino acids. Germline CDR1 MNHNY, CDR2 SVGAGI (reference sequence). The CDR3 loop reads CASSYVGQGYGYTF. The CDR3, as DNA: TGTGCCAGCAGTTACGTGGGACAGGGGTATGGCTACACCTTC.

This CDR3 is CASSLEPGLAGETQYF. The CDR3 region has the DNA TGTGCCAGCAGCTTGGAACCGGGACTAGCGGGAGAGACCCAGTACTTC. The rearrangement uses TRBV5-5 and TRBJ2-5; 12 bases fit TRBD2. The CDR3 runs to 16 residues. The trim removed 0 bases at V and 4 bases at J, leaving 4 bases unmatched. CDR1 and CDR2 (germline): SGHKS, YYEKEE (reference sequence).

The V call is TRBV10-3, the J call TRBJ2-7; the match to TRBD2 covers 13 bases. Unmatched junction bases numbered 7, after V lost 2 bases and J lost 3 bases. CDR1 is ENHRY, CDR2 SYGVKD, per germline. This CDR3 region has 17 residues. The CDR3 loop reads CAISEPGLAGVFYEQYF. The CDR3 bases are TGTGCCATCAGTGAGCCCGGACTAGCGGGGGTGTTCTACGAGCAGTACTTC.

The V call is TRBV6-5, the J call TRBJ2-1, with D unresolved. V gave up 2 bases and J gave up 3 bases, with 14 bases separating them. CDR3 size: 16 residues. In germline, CDR1 is MNHEY, CDR2 SVGAGI. CDR3 sequence (DNA): TGTGCCAGCAGTTACCAGCCGACAAACCTCTACAATGAGCAGTTCTTC. Protein: CASSYQPTNLYNEQFF.

This chain uses TRBV7-9 with TRBJ1-5; tentatively, D is TRBD1 (5 bases). This CDR3 spans 14 amino acids. The germline CDR1 and CDR2 sequences are SEHNR and FQNEAQ (reference sequence). V lost 0 bases to trimming and J lost 7 bases, with 10 bases between them. CDR3 protein: CASSLAGEGQPQHF. CDR3 DNA: TGTGCCAGCAGCTTAGCGGGGGAGGGACAGCCCCAGCATTTT.

The rearrangement links TRBV28 to TRBJ1-6; D is possibly TRBD1 (5 bases). V was pared by 5 bases and J by 7 bases, with 15 bases between. The CDR3 has 15 residues. CDR1 is MDHEN and CDR2 is SYDVKM in the germline V gene. The CDR3 nucleotides read TGTGCCAGCAGTCCCTCCGGGACTAGCAATTCACCCCTCCACTTT. Residues: CASSPSGTSNSPLHF.

This clone showed up just once. This sequence joins TRBV6-1 and TRBJ2-5; 7 bases align to TRBD2. Germline V gene data show CDR1 as MNHNS and CDR2 as SASEGT. The junction had 12 bases not matched to a gene; V was cut back by 1 base and J by 10 bases. This CDR3 is built from 15 residues. DNA of the CDR3: TGTGCCAGCAGTGAAGATTCTAGCGGCGGATTAGGCCAGTACTTC. It yields the protein CASSEDSSGGLGQYF.

This chain connects TRBV5-8 to TRBJ1-2; 9 bases line up with TRBD1. This CDR3 is 13 amino acids long. V lost 2 bases and J lost 8; bases outside the gene matches: 4. CDR1 SGHTS and CDR2 YDEGEE come from the germline V gene. CDR3 sequence (DNA): TGTGCCAGCAGCTTACAGGGGGCAACGGGCTACACCTTC. Residues: CASSLQGATGYTF. Supplemented by reference TRBV5-8 and TRBJ1-2, the full variable domain reads EAGVTQSPTHLIKTRGQQATLRCSPISGHTSVYWYQQALGLGLQFLLWYDEGEERNRGNFPPRFSGRQFPNYSSELNVNALELEDSALYLCASSLQGATGYTFGSGTRLTVV.

Only a few counts were recorded for this clone. This chain links TRBV4-1 with TRBJ1-4; D is uncertain. The ends were cut back, 7 bases at V and 12 bases at J, with 15 bases in the middle. CDR3 size: 12 residues. The germline V gene has CDR1 MGHRA and CDR2 YSYEKL. The CDR3 DNA reads TGCGCCAGCACCTCAGCCGTCGGGGAACTGTTTTTT. It specifies CASTSAVGELFF.

The V call is TRBV15, the J call TRBJ2-7; 8 nucleotides align to TRBD1. Germline trimming cut 3 bases from V and 3 bases from J; bases unmatched to any gene: 10. Germline-derived CDR1 and CDR2 are LNHNV and YYDKDF (reference sequence). The CDR3 extends over 16 amino acids. This CDR3 reads CATSSVQGARGYEQYF. CDR3 DNA: TGTGCCACCAGCAGTGTCCAGGGGGCTAGAGGCTACGAGCAGTACTTC.

The J gene is TRBJ1-4, the V gene TRBV5-1, with a tentative D call TRBD1 (6 bases). The germline V and J ends were trimmed by 4 bases and 8 bases, with 15 bases remaining between them. CDR3 length: 14 amino acids. The germline V gene has CDR1 SGHRS and CDR2 YFSETQ. CDR3: CASSTVGGPEKLFF. The CDR3 DNA follows: TGCGCCAGCAGCACCGTGGGGGGGCCGGAAAAACTGTTTTTT.

The V gene is TRBV6-1, the J gene TRBJ1-4, with D tentatively TRBD1 (5 bases). The CDR3 sequence is 17 residues long. Germline V lookup: CDR1 MNHNS, CDR2 SASEGT. Trimming pared 4 bases from V and 0 bases from J, leaving 15 bases between. The DNA of the CDR3 is TGTGCCAGCAGTGTAGGACAAGGCGGTGCAACTAATGAAAAACTGTTTTTT. It translates to CASSVGQGGATNEKLFF.

The genes are TRBV25-1 and TRBJ2-2; 9 nucleotides agree with TRBD2. The CDR3 is 16 amino acids. Germline CDR1 MGHDK, CDR2 SYGVNS. Losses at the gene ends were 3 bases for V and 1 base for J; bases not matched to a gene: 3. The CDR3 sequence is CASSDLLAGNTGELFF. The CDR3 DNA sequence: TGTGCCAGCAGTGATTTACTAGCGGGGAACACCGGGGAGCTGTTTTTT.

V usage is TRBV11-3 and J usage is TRBJ2-1, with 8 bases that match TRBD2. Germline CDR1 is SGHNT and CDR2 is YENEEA. The CDR3 runs 16 residues. V lost 3 bases and J lost 4; bases outside the gene matches: 8. The CDR3 reads CASSFQAGAGYNEQFF. The DNA of the CDR3 is TGTGCCAGCAGCTTTCAAGCGGGAGCAGGTTACAATGAGCAGTTCTTC.

This chain links TRBV7-3 with TRBJ2-3, with 7 bases that match TRBD1. V shed 5 bases and J 3 bases; nucleotides not matched to a gene: 5. This CDR3 contains 14 residues. CDR1 is SGHTA, CDR2 FQGTGA, per germline. CDR3 region: CASSPEGATDTQYF. The CDR3 nucleotides read TGTGCCAGCAGCCCCGAGGGGGCAACAGATACGCAGTATTTT.

This sequence joins TRBV6-5 and TRBJ1-6; TRBD1 matches at 7 bases. The V and J ends lost 5 bases and 4 bases, in that order; junction bases with no gene match: 5. This CDR3 has 15 amino acids. CDR1 MNHEY and CDR2 SVGAGI come from the germline V gene. The CDR3 nucleotides are TGTGCCAGCAGTCCTGACAGGGCTTATAATTCACCCCTCCACTTT. Translation gives CASSPDRAYNSPLHF.